These 22 T cell receptor beta chains were sequenced from one sample in a study of blood T cell repertoires in COVID-19. Using immunoSEQ multiplex PCR, the repertoire was profiled, and TCRdb retains in-frame clones only, with some absent. This table has about 91,000 clones, 76% appearing once. The sequencing sample was made of peripheral blood. Every receptor here comes from an older man with acute or convalescent COVID-19.

The chain couples TRBV12-3 or TRBV12-4 to TRBJ1-2; D remains unclear. Deletions cut 6 bases from V and 0 bases from J, with 8 bases between. The CDR3 is 13 residues long. CDR3 in DNA: TGTGCCAGCAGCTTCAGTACTAACTATGGCTACACCTTC. Translation gives CASSFSTNYGYTF.

The J gene is TRBJ1-2, the V gene TRBV24-1, with 11 bases identical to TRBD1. The CDR3 loop spans 17 amino acids. With 5 bases clipped from V and 2 bases from J, the junction kept 9 bases outside the gene matches. CDR1 and CDR2 from the germline V gene are KGHDR and SFDVKD. The CDR3 region is CATSAPWGQGGNYGYTF. In DNA form, the CDR3 reads TGTGCCACCAGTGCCCCGTGGGGACAGGGGGGCAACTATGGCTACACCTTC.

The chain combines TRBV9 with TRBJ2-3; D remains unclear. V was cut by 5 bases and J by 4 bases, with 8 bases left in between. Germline CDR1 is SGDLS and CDR2 is YYNGEE. CDR3 length: 12 amino acids. CDR3 DNA: TGTGCCAGCAGTCAAAATCCAGATACGCAGTATTTT. This gives the protein CASSQNPDTQYF.

The chain has TRBV7-3 and TRBJ2-1; 8 bases line up with TRBD1. V was pared by 4 bases and J by 14 bases, with 10 bases of the junction left unmatched. The CDR3 totals 13 residues. Germline assignment: CDR1 SGHTA and CDR2 FQGTGA. CDR3 nucleotide sequence: TGTGCCAGCAGCTCTCCCTCAGGGGGCGGGAAGTTCTTC. This translates into CASSSPSGGGKFF.

The chain is built from TRBV6-1 and TRBJ2-5; 11 bases fit TRBD2. Germline assignment: CDR1 MNHNS and CDR2 SASEGT. This CDR3 contains 15 residues. With V trimmed by 7 bases and J by 2 bases, 6 bases remained unmatched. The CDR3 DNA reads as TGTGCCAGCAAATGGACTAGCGGGCTTCAAGAGACCCAGTACTTC. Translated, it gives CASKWTSGLQETQYF.

The rearrangement links TRBV5-1 to TRBJ2-5, with TRBD2 matching 7 bases. Per the germline V gene, CDR1 is SGHRS and CDR2 is YFSETQ. V lost 3 bases and J lost 1; bases outside the gene matches: 6. There are 15 residues in the CDR3. CDR3 amino acids: CASSSSAGLQETQYF. The CDR3 DNA is TGCGCCAGCAGCTCCTCAGCGGGGCTCCAAGAGACCCAGTACTTC.

The chain employs TRBV19 and TRBJ2-7; D gene ambiguous. This CDR3 is 12 amino acids long. Germline V gene lookup returns CDR1 LNHDA and CDR2 SQIVND (reference sequence). Trimming took 7 bases from V and 3 from J, leaving 10 bases between them. This chain's CDR3 is CASTDTYYEQYF. DNA for the CDR3: TGTGCCAGTACCGACACCTACTACGAGCAGTACTTC.

The chain has TRBV2 and TRBJ2-2, with D maybe TRBD1 (6 bases). This CDR3 comprises 16 residues. From germline, CDR1 is SNHLY and CDR2 FYNNEI. V dropped 6 bases and J dropped 4 bases, with 18 bases sitting between them. CDR3 sequence reads: CASSPGDPGVTGELFF. CDR3 nucleotides: TGTGCCAGCAGCCCTGGGGACCCAGGGGTCACCGGGGAGCTGTTTTTT.

This clone was observed a handful of times. V usage is TRBV30 and J usage is TRBJ1-2; D remains unclear. The V end lost 3 bases, the J end lost 0 bases, and 11 bases lay between the germline ends. The CDR3 loop spans 14 amino acids. Germline V gives CDR1 GTSNPN, CDR2 SVGIG (reference sequence). The CDR3: CAWRSEGTNYGYTF. The CDR3 nucleotides are TGTGCCTGGAGATCCGAGGGAACTAACTATGGCTACACCTTC.

The rearrangement links TRBV27 to TRBJ1-6; possible D gene TRBD1, 5 bases. The CDR3 consists of 14 residues. V lost 3 bases to trimming and J lost 8 bases, with 11 bases between them. From germline, CDR1 is MNHEY and CDR2 SMNVEV (reference sequence). Here the CDR3 reads CASSLGGPYSPLHF. DNA of the CDR3: TGTGCCAGCAGTTTGGGGGGTCCTTATTCACCCCTCCACTTT.

This clone was found a few times. This chain joins TRBV28 and TRBJ1-2, with D possibly TRBD1 on 5 matching bases. Deletions cut 2 bases from V and 5 bases from J, with 6 bases between. This CDR3 has 12 amino acids. Germline V gene sequence: CDR1 MDHEN, CDR2 SYDVKM. CDR3: CASSLQGYGYTF. CDR3 nucleotides: TGTGCCAGCAGTTTACAGGGTTATGGCTACACCTTC.

CDR3 in DNA: TGTGCCAGTACTCGGACTAGTAGGGCAGATACGCAGTATTTT. This gives the protein CASTRTSRADTQYF. The V call is TRBV19, the J call TRBJ2-3; 7 nucleotides match TRBD2. Germline CDR1 reads LNHDA; CDR2 reads SQIVND (reference sequence). The junction had 8 bases not matched to a gene; V was cut back by 7 bases and J by 4 bases. The CDR3 is made up of 14 amino acids.

The chain uses TRBV11-2 and TRBJ2-7; the D gene is possibly TRBD1 (6 bases). The CDR3 has 14 residues. V shed 5 bases and J shed 3 bases, with 14 bases lying between them. Looked up from germline, CDR1 is SGHAT and CDR2 is FQNNGV. CDR3 in amino acids: CASSLQGRVYEQYF. The CDR3 DNA sequence: TGTGCCAGCAGCCTACAGGGACGGGTCTACGAGCAGTACTTC. The complete variable domain, with remaining parts taken from reference TRBV11-2 and TRBJ2-7, reads EAGVAQSPRYKIIEKRQSVAFWCNPISGHATLYWYQQILGQGPKLLIQFQNNGVVDDSQLPKDRFSAERLKGVDSTLKIQPAKLEDSAVYLCASSLQGRVYEQYFGPGTRLTVT.

The chain is built from TRBV24-1 and TRBJ1-5; D gene unclear. CDR1 KGHDR and CDR2 SFDVKD come from the germline V gene. This CDR3 contains 18 residues. The germline V and J ends were trimmed by 1 base and 1 base, with 16 bases remaining between them. CDR3 protein: CATSDFGQKSLSNQPQHF. The CDR3 coding sequence is TGTGCCACCAGTGATTTTGGGCAGAAATCCCTAAGCAATCAGCCCCAGCATTTT.

V and J are TRBV7-9 and TRBJ1-2, with a weak D call TRBD1 (5 bases). CDR3 length: 13 residues. The germline V gene has CDR1 SEHNR and CDR2 FQNEAQ (reference sequence). V was pared by 1 base and J by 5 bases, with 8 bases between. The CDR3: CASSLEQEYGYTF. Written as DNA, the CDR3 is TGTGCCAGCAGCTTAGAACAGGAATATGGCTACACCTTC.

This clone occurred once. V gene TRBV7-6 combines with J gene TRBJ2-1; 16 bases fit TRBD2. Looked up from germline, CDR1 is SGHVS and CDR2 is FNYEAQ. The CDR3 is 18 residues long. J gave up 4 bases and V 7 bases, and 10 bases lay outside the gene matches. CDR3 bases: TGTGCCAGCACCCCGGGACTAGCGGGAGGGCCGAGTTACAATGAGCAGTTCTTC. Its protein product is CASTPGLAGGPSYNEQFF.

The rearrangement uses TRBV15 and TRBJ1-6, with 8 nucleotides matching TRBD1. The germline CDR1 and CDR2 sequences are LNHNV and YYDKDF (reference sequence). The trim removed 5 bases at V and 7 bases at J, leaving 7 bases unmatched. The CDR3 has 15 amino acids. The CDR3 spells CATSVPGTGNSPLHF. In DNA form, the CDR3 reads TGTGCCACCAGCGTACCCGGGACAGGAAATTCACCCCTCCACTTT. Using reference TRBV15 and TRBJ1-6 for the parts outside the CDR3, the full variable domain is DAMVIQNPRYQVTQFGKPVTLSCSQTLNHNVMYWYQQKSSQAPKLLFHYYDKDFNNEADTPDNFQSRRPNTSFCFLDIRSPGLGDTAMYLCATSVPGTGNSPLHFGNGTRLTVT.

The chain links TRBV6-6 to TRBJ1-6; tentative D call: TRBD1 (6 bases). This CDR3 is 14 amino acids long. With 7 bases removed from V and 8 bases from J, the gap between germline ends came to 15 bases. Germline V CDR1 and CDR2: MNHNY, SVGAGI (reference sequence). CDR3 DNA sequence: TGTGCCAGCATCACAGGGAGGGGAGATTCACCCCTCCACTTT. Translation gives CASITGRGDSPLHF.

This clone appeared a single time. The rearrangement links TRBV7-2 to TRBJ1-4, with TRBD1 as a possible D gene (5 bases). V dropped 5 bases and J dropped 8 bases, with 12 bases sitting between them. This CDR3 comprises 13 residues. The germline V gene has CDR1 SGHTA and CDR2 FQGNSA. This chain's CDR3 is CASSGDYGEKLFF. CDR3 bases: TGTGCCAGCAGCGGGGACTATGGGGAAAAACTGTTTTTT.

This clone showed up just once. This chain joins TRBV18 and TRBJ1-6, with D perhaps TRBD1 (6 bases). This CDR3 spans 15 amino acids. The V and J ends lost 1 base and 6 bases respectively, with 10 bases between them. Per germline, CDR1 KGHSH and CDR2 LQKENI. The DNA for the CDR3 is TGTGCCAGCTCACCACAGGACAGCCTTAATTCACCCCTCCACTTT. Translated: CASSPQDSLNSPLHF.

The CDR3 DNA reads TGTGCCAGCAGTTACTCCCGGGACAGGGGTGAAGCTTTCTTT. It yields the protein CASSYSRDRGEAFF. This chain joins TRBV6-5 and TRBJ1-1; TRBD1 aligns across 10 bases. The CDR3 runs 14 residues. V dropped 0 bases and J dropped 7; count of bases not matched to a gene: 2. Germline V gene sequence: CDR1 MNHEY, CDR2 SVGAGI.

This clone came up once. The chain employs TRBV30 and TRBJ2-3, with 10 positions matching TRBD1. After removal of 5 bases from V and 2 bases from J, the junction contained 4 bases not matched to a gene. Germline V gene lookup returns CDR1 GTSNPN and CDR2 SVGIG (reference sequence). There are 14 residues in the CDR3. The CDR3 loop is CAWGQGEVTDTQYF. Here the CDR3 DNA reads TGTGCCTGGGGACAGGGGGAGGTCACAGATACGCAGTATTTT.